Listed below are T cell receptor beta chains from one sample, sequenced in a study of T-cell reconstitution after alpha-beta-depleted transplantation in children. MiXCR, applied by TCRdb to the PCR reads, yields one record per CDR3 protein. Of roughly 100,000 distinct CDR3 sequences in the sample, 7.5% to 9% are singletons; the top ten hold about a sixth. The specimen was PBMCs, collected before TCRalphabeta/CD19-depleted stem cell transplant. The source is a boy aged 2 to 10 with acute lymphoblastic leukemia, due to receive a stem cell transplant. CDR3s leave out the opening cysteine and the closing phenylalanine or tryptophan.

j_call: TRBJ2-5
v_call: TRBV4-1
cdr3_aa: ASSQEQGDQETQY

j_call: TRBJ2-1
v_call: TRBV20-1
cdr3_aa: SAPLGGRDYNEQF

j_call: TRBJ2-7
v_call: TRBV7-2
cdr3_aa: ASSLAGRLSYEQY

j_call: TRBJ2-2
v_call: TRBV20-1
cdr3_aa: SARIRDRPSDTGELF

j_call: TRBJ2-1
v_call: TRBV6-1
cdr3_aa: ASSEQGRDEQF

j_call: TRBJ2-1
v_call: TRBV6-1
cdr3_aa: ASRPSRGGLGDEQF

j_call: TRBJ2-3
v_call: TRBV5-1
cdr3_aa: ASSLGPTRTDTQY

j_call: TRBJ2-1
v_call: TRBV7-2
cdr3_aa: ASSLVEAGPADNEQF

j_call: TRBJ2-3
v_call: TRBV5-1
cdr3_aa: ASSPGIQDTQY

j_call: TRBJ1-5
v_call: TRBV12-3/TRBV12-4
cdr3_aa: ASSPRVNQPQH

j_call: TRBJ2-2
v_call: TRBV9
cdr3_aa: ASSVTAATTGELF

j_call: TRBJ2-1
v_call: TRBV19
cdr3_aa: ASSTRLEQF

j_call: TRBJ2-7
v_call: TRBV6-5
cdr3_aa: ASSYLGTGSYEQY

j_call: TRBJ2-2
v_call: TRBV4-1
cdr3_aa: ASTQTGTVNTGELF

j_call: TRBJ1-1
v_call: TRBV7-2
cdr3_aa: ASSLIRTGDTEAF

j_call: TRBJ2-5
v_call: TRBV20-1
cdr3_aa: SATPPVGGAGETQY

j_call: TRBJ2-3
v_call: TRBV29-1
cdr3_aa: SVARDSGQY

j_call: TRBJ1-2
v_call: TRBV20-1
cdr3_aa: SGHRDSGGYT

j_call: TRBJ2-3
v_call: TRBV5-1
cdr3_aa: ASSYITGEDTQY

j_call: TRBJ1-5
v_call: TRBV7-2
cdr3_aa: ASSLRGGGQPQH

j_call: TRBJ2-2
v_call: TRBV19
cdr3_aa: ASRTLNYRGNTGELF

j_call: TRBJ2-1
v_call: TRBV3-1
cdr3_aa: ASSPLGTLLYNEQF

j_call: TRBJ2-1
v_call: TRBV10-3
cdr3_aa: AISLAGSNNEQF

j_call: TRBJ2-5
v_call: TRBV5-5
cdr3_aa: ASSSLGGPETQY

j_call: TRBJ2-7
v_call: TRBV18
cdr3_aa: ASSPRTAEQY

j_call: TRBJ2-3
v_call: TRBV7-2
cdr3_aa: ASSPDRDTDTQY

j_call: TRBJ2-3
v_call: TRBV7-2
cdr3_aa: ASSLASGGFADTHY

j_call: TRBJ1-1
v_call: TRBV20-1
cdr3_aa: SARDEQAGETEAF

j_call: TRBJ2-3
v_call: TRBV12-3/TRBV12-4
cdr3_aa: ASSAKTSGSSTDTQY

j_call: TRBJ2-2
v_call: TRBV20-1
cdr3_aa: SARDATGGETGELF

j_call: TRBJ2-3
v_call: TRBV20-1
cdr3_aa: SADLGGGIDTQY

j_call: TRBJ2-3
v_call: TRBV6-2/TRBV6-3
cdr3_aa: ASTRLSTGGTDTQY

j_call: TRBJ1-3
v_call: TRBV7-9
cdr3_aa: ASSTQGASSIY

j_call: TRBJ2-3
v_call: TRBV2
cdr3_aa: ASSEVRTSGGGTQY

j_call: TRBJ1-2
v_call: TRBV5-5
cdr3_aa: ASSYTGSYGYT

j_call: TRBJ2-2
v_call: TRBV19
cdr3_aa: ASSAKGAGELF

j_call: TRBJ2-7
v_call: TRBV7-2
cdr3_aa: ASSVAYEQY